The present T cell receptor beta chain was sequenced within a study of blood T cells in healthy people across ages. Findings and limits, study-wide: The CMV status of each donor remained undetermined, and this could have confounded shifts in expanded clonotypes.

This clonotype was detected a few times. Its antigen remains unidentified. Through a sample-barcoded 5' primer and a J-beta primer mix, a second PCR was run for roughly 6 to 12 cycles. Every sample returned 2.5 million or more CDR3-containing paired-end reads. One entry per CDR3 protein results from TCRdb running MiXCR on the 5' RACE reads. This sample has about 900,000 distinct CDR3 sequences, with 60% to 80% found just once. Trimming took 2 bases from V and 5 from J, leaving 8 bases between them. CDR3 length: 12 residues. Germline loops: CDR1 SGHRS, CDR2 YFSETQ. The sample consisted of blood. The chain links TRBV5-1 to TRBJ2-7; no definite D call. This receptor was identified in a man aged 30 to 39 in good health. The CDR3 loop reads CASSFGPNEQYF. CDR3 in DNA: TGCGCCAGCAGCTTCGGTCCAAACGAGCAGTACTTC. Complete variable domain (other parts from reference TRBV5-1 and TRBJ2-7): KAGVTQTPRYLIKTRGQQVTLSCSPISGHRSVSWYQQTPGQGLQFLFEYFSETQRNKGNFPGRFSGRQFSNSRSEMNVSTLELGDSALYLCASSFGPNEQYFGPGTRLTVT.